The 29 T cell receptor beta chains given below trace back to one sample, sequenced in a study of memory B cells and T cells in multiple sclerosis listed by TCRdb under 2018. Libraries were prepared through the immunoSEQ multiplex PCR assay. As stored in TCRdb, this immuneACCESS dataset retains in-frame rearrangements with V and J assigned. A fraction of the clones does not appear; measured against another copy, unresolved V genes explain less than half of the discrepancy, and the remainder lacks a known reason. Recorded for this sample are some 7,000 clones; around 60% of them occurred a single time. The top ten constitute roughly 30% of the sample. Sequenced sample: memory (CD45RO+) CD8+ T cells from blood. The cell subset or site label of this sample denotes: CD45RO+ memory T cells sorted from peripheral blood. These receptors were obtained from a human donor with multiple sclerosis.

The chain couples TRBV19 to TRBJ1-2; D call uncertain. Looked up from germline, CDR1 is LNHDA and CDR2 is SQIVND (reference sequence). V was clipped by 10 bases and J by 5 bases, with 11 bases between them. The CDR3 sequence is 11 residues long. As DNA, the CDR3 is TGTGCCACCCGGACTGCGTATGGCTACACCTTC. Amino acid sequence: CATRTAYGYTF.

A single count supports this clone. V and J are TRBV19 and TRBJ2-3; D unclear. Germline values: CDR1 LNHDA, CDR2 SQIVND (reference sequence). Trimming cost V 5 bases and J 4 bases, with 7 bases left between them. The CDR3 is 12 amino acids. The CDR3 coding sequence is TGTGCCAGTAGTGAGATAGCAGATACGCAGTATTTT. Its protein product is CASSEIADTQYF. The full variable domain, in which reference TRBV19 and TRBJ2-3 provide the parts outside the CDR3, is DGGITQSPKYLFRKEGQNVTLSCEQNLNHDAMYWYRQDPGQGLRLIYYSQIVNDFQKGDIAEGYSVSREKKESFPLTVTSAQKNPTAFYLCASSEIADTQYFGPGTRLTVL.

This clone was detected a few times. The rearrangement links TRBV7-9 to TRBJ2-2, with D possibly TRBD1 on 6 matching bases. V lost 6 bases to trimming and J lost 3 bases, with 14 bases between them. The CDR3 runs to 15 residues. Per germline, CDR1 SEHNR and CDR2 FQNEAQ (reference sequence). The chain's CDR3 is CASSYPGTYTGELFF. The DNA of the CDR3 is TGTGCCAGCAGTTATCCCGGGACATACACCGGGGAGCTGTTTTTT.

CDR3 residues: CASSLRRDAGTEAFF. In nucleotides, the CDR3 is TGTGCCAGCAGCTTAAGGAGGGACGCGGGCACTGAAGCTTTCTTT. The rearrangement links TRBV7-9 to TRBJ1-1, with a tentative D call TRBD1 (5 bases). Deletions cut 2 bases from V and 4 bases from J, with 14 bases between. This CDR3 is built from 15 residues. CDR1 is SEHNR and CDR2 is FQNEAQ in the germline V gene (reference sequence).

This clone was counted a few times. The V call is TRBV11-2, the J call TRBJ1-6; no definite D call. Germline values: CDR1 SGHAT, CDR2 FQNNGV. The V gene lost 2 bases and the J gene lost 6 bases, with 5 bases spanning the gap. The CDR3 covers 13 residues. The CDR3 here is CASSLTVNSPLHF. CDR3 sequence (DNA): TGTGCCAGCAGCTTAACAGTTAATTCACCCCTCCACTTT.

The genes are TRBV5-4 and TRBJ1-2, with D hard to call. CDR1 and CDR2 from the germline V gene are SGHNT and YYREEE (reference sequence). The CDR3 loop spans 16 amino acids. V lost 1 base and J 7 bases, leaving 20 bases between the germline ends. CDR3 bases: TGTGCCAGCAGCTTGAAAGTTGGTGAGGGCCTGGTTGGCTACACCTTC. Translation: CASSLKVGEGLVGYTF.

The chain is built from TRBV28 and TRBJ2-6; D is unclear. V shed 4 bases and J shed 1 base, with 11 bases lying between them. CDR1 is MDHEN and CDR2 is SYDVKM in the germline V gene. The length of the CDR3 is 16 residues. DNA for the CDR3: TGTGCCAGCAGTTCCTATCTCCATTCTGGGGCCAACGTCCTGACTTTC. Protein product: CASSSYLHSGANVLTF.

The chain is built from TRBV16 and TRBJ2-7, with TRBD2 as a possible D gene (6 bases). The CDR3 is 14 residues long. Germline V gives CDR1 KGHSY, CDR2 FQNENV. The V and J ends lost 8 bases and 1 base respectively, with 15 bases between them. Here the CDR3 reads CASSSLAGSYEQYF. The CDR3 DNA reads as TGTGCCAGCTCCTCTCTCGCGGGATCCTACGAGCAGTACTTC.

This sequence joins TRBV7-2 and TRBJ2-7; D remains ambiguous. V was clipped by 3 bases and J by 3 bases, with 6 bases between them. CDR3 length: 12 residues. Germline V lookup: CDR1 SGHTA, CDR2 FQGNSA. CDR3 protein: CASSFPRYEQYF. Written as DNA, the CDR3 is TGTGCCAGCAGCTTTCCCCGCTACGAGCAGTACTTC.

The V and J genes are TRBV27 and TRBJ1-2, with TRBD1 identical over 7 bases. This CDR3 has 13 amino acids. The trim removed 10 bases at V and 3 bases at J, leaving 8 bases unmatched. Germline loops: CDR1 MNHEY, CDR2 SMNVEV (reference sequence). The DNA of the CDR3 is TGTGCCATCCGGCGGGACAGCGACTATGGCTACACCTTC. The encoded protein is CAIRRDSDYGYTF.

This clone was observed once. The CDR3 reads CASSEGGTGYGYTF. The CDR3 region has the DNA TGTGCCAGCAGTGAAGGGGGGACAGGGTATGGCTACACCTTC. The chain recombines TRBV6-1 with TRBJ1-2; 9 nucleotides match TRBD1. CDR3 length: 14 residues. Germline V gene data show CDR1 as MNHNS and CDR2 as SASEGT. V trimming: 1 base; J trimming: 5 bases; junction bases outside the gene matches: 2.

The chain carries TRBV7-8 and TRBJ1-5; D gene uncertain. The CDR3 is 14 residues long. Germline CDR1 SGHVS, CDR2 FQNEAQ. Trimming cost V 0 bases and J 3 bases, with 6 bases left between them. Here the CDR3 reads CASSLAADNQPQHF. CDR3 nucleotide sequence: TGTGCCAGCAGCTTAGCGGCGGACAATCAGCCCCAGCATTTT.

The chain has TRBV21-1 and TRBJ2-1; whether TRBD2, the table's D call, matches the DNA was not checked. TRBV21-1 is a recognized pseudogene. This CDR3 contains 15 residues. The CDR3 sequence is CASSRIAGGDNEQFF. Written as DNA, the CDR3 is TGTGCCAGCAGCAGAATAGCGGGAGGAGACAATGAGCAGTTCTTC.

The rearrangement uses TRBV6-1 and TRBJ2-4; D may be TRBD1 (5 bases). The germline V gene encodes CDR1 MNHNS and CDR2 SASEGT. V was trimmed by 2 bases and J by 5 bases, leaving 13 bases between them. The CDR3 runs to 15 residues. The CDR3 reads CASSEWAGLQNIQYF. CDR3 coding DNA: TGTGCCAGCAGTGAATGGGCAGGGTTACAAAACATTCAGTACTTC.

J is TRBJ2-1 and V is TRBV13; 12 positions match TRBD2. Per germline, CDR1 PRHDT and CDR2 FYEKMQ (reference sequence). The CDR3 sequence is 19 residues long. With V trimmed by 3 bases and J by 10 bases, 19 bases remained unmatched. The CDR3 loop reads CASSLTSGGEPTISGEQFF. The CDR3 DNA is TGTGCCAGCAGCTTGACTAGCGGGGGAGAACCCACTATAAGTGGAGAGCAGTTCTTC.

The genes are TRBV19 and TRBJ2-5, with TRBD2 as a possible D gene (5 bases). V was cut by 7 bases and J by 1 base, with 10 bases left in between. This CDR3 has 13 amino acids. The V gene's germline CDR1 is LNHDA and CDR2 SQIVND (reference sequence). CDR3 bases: TGTGCCAGTATGGGCGGAGGCCAAGAGACCCAGTACTTC. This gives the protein CASMGGGQETQYF. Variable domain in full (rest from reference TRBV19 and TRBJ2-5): DGGITQSPKYLFRKEGQNVTLSCEQNLNHDAMYWYRQDPGQGLRLIYYSQIVNDFQKGDIAEGYSVSREKKESFPLTVTSAQKNPTAFYLCASMGGGQETQYFGPGTRLLVL.

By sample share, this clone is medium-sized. The CDR3 loop reads CASSPPDRGSTYEQYF. The CDR3 DNA reads TGTGCCAGCAGTCCCCCTGATAGGGGATCGACCTACGAGCAGTACTTC. The V and J genes are TRBV28 and TRBJ2-7, with TRBD1 as a possible D gene (5 bases). The germline V and J ends were trimmed by 5 bases and 2 bases, with 19 bases remaining between them. The CDR3 runs 16 residues. Germline-derived CDR1 and CDR2 are MDHEN and SYDVKM.

CDR3 protein: CASSLGTGGRADTQYF. CDR3 nucleotides: TGTGCCAGCAGCTTAGGAACGGGAGGTCGGGCAGATACGCAGTATTTT. The chain recombines TRBV7-6 with TRBJ2-3, with 7 positions matching TRBD2. Germline V gene sequence: CDR1 SGHVS, CDR2 FNYEAQ. V dropped 1 base and J dropped 4; count of bases not matched to a gene: 8. This CDR3 is 16 amino acids long.

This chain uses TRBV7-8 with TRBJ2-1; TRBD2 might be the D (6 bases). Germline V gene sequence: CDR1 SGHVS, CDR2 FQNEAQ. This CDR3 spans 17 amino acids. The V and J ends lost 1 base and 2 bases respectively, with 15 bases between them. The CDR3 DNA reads TGTGCCAGCAGCTTAGTGGCGGGAAGTATCGCCTACAATGAGCAGTTCTTC. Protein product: CASSLVAGSIAYNEQFF. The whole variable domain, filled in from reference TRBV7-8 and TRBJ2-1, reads GAGVSQSPRYKVAKRGQDVALRCDPISGHVSLFWYQQALGQGPEFLTYFQNEAQLDKSGLPSDRFFAERPEGSVSTLKIQRTQQEDSAVYLCASSLVAGSIAYNEQFFGPGTRLTVL.

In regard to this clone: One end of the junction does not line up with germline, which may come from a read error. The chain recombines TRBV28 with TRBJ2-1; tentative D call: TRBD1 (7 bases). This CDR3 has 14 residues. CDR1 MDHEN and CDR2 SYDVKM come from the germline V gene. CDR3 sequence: CASTPQGTYNGQFF. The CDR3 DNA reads TGTGCCAGCACCCCACAGGGGACTTACAATGGGCAGTTCTTC.

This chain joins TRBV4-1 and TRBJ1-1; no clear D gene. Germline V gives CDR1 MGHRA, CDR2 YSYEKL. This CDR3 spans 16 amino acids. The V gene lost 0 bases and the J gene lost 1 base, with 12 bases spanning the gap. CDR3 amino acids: CASSQDGGSPNTEAFF. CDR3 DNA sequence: TGCGCCAGCAGCCAAGATGGAGGCAGCCCGAACACTGAAGCTTTCTTT.

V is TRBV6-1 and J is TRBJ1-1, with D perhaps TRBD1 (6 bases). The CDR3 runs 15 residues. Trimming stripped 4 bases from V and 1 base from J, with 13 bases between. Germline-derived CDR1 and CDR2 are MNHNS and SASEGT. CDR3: CASSAGPGANTEAFF. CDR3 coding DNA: TGTGCCAGCAGTGCGGGACCAGGGGCGAACACTGAAGCTTTCTTT.

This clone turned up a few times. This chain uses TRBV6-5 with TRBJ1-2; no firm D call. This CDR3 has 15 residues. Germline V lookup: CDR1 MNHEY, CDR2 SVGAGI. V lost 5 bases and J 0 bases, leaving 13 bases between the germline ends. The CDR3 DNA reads TGTGCCAGCAGTGCCTTACAGCTAACTAACTATGGCTACACCTTC. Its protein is CASSALQLTNYGYTF.

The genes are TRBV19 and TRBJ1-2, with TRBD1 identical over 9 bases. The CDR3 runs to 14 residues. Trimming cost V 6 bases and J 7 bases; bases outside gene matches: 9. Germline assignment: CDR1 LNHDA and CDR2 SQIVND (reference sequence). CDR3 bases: TGTGCCAGTAGGGGGGACAGGGAGGTCGGTGGCTACACCTTC. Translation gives CASRGDREVGGYTF.

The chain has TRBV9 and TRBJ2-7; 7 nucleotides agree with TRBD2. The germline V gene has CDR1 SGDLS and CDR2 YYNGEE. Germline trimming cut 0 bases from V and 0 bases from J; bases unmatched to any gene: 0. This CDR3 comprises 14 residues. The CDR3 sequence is CASSVGGSSYEQYF. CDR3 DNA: TGTGCCAGCAGCGTAGGCGGGAGCTCCTACGAGCAGTACTTC.

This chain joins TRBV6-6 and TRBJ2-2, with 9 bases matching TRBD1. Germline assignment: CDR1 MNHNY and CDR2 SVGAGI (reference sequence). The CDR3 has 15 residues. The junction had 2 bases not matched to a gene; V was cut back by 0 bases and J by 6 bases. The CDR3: CASSYSTGGSGELFF. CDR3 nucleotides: TGTGCCAGCAGTTACTCGACAGGGGGATCCGGGGAGCTGTTTTTT.

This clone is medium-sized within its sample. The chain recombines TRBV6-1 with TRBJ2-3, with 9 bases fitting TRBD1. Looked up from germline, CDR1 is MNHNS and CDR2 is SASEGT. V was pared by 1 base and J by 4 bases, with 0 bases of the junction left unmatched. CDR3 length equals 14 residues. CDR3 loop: CASSEGTGADTQYF. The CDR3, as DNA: TGTGCCAGCAGTGAAGGGACAGGGGCAGATACGCAGTATTTT.

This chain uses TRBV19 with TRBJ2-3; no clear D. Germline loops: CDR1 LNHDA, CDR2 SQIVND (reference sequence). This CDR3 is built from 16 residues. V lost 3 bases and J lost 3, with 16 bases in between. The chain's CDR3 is CASSMELVVKTDTQYF. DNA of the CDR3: TGTGCCAGTAGTATGGAGCTAGTAGTTAAGACAGATACGCAGTATTTT.

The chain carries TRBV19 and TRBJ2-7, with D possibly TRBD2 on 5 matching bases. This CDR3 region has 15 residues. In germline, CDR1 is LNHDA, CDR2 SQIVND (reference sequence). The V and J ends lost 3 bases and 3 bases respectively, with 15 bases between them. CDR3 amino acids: CASSIRGELVYEQYF. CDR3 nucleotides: TGTGCCAGTAGTATTCGGGGTGAGCTGGTCTACGAGCAGTACTTC.